These 20 T cell receptor beta chains came from one sample sequenced in a study of cytomegalovirus exposure and HLA in healthy donors. Both 60 Vbeta primers and 13 Jbeta primers went into the PCR. Only in-frame clones appear in the TCRdb table, and some are missing; sequencing was by immunoSEQ multiplex PCR. Counted here are under 150,000 clones, 65% to 80% occurring once; the ten biggest clones make up over 1%. The sample consisted of PBMCs. All receptors come from a male donor in good health and CMV-seropositive.

This clone was seen once. V gene TRBV7-6 combines with J gene TRBJ2-7, with D perhaps matching TRBD1 (6 bases). V was cut by 1 base and J by 9 bases, with 16 bases left in between. Germline V gene lookup returns CDR1 SGHVS and CDR2 FNYEAQ. CDR3 length: 14 amino acids. The CDR3 DNA sequence: TGTGCCAGCAGCTTAGGGGGGCGGGCTGATGTGCAGTACTTC. Translating it yields CASSLGGRADVQYF.

This sequence joins TRBV11-2 and TRBJ2-7, with a weak D call TRBD1 (5 bases). The V gene lost 4 bases and the J gene lost 2 bases, with 12 bases spanning the gap. CDR3 size: 14 residues. Germline V gives CDR1 SGHAT, CDR2 FQNNGV. CDR3: CASSWRQNPYEQYF. The CDR3 nucleotides read TGTGCCAGCAGCTGGCGACAGAACCCCTACGAGCAGTACTTC.

The gene calls are TRBV29-1 and TRBJ2-3, with a weak D call TRBD1 (7 bases). The CDR3 is made up of 15 amino acids. Germline assignment: CDR1 SQVTM and CDR2 ANQGSEA. Trimming cost V 7 bases and J 2 bases, with 19 bases left between them. The CDR3 protein is CSGTTGQTNTDTQYF. CDR3 nucleotides: TGCAGCGGGACTACGGGACAGACTAACACAGATACGCAGTATTTT.

This chain links TRBV4-3 with TRBJ2-5; 11 positions match TRBD2. The CDR3 totals 18 residues. The V segment lost 0 bases and the J segment 5 bases; nucleotides outside the gene matches: 11. Germline CDR1 LGHNA, CDR2 YSLEER. The CDR3 protein is CASSQDFYTSGRVETQYF. In DNA form, the CDR3 reads TGCGCCAGCAGCCAAGATTTTTATACTAGCGGGAGAGTGGAGACCCAGTACTTC.

This chain uses TRBV19 with TRBJ1-1; D unresolved. Trimming took 3 bases from V and 2 from J, leaving 10 bases between them. Germline V lookup: CDR1 LNHDA, CDR2 SQIVND (reference sequence). The CDR3 is 14 residues long. The chain's CDR3 is CASSIGAANTEAFF. The DNA for the CDR3 is TGTGCCAGTAGTATTGGAGCAGCTAACACTGAAGCTTTCTTT.

V is TRBV4-1 and J is TRBJ1-5; unclear D gene. With 0 bases removed from V and 0 bases from J, the gap between germline ends came to 3 bases. Looked up from germline, CDR1 is MGHRA and CDR2 is YSYEKL. The CDR3 is made up of 14 amino acids. This CDR3 reads CASSQDSSNQPQHF. The CDR3 DNA sequence: TGCGCCAGCAGCCAAGACAGTAGCAATCAGCCCCAGCATTTT.

This clone appeared a few times. The genes are TRBV11-2 and TRBJ2-7, with 10 bases that match TRBD2. The germline CDR1 and CDR2 sequences are SGHAT and FQNNGV. Trimming at V came to 0 bases and at J to 4 bases, leaving 6 bases not matched to a gene. The CDR3 is 16 amino acids. The DNA of the CDR3 is TGTGCCAGCAGCTTAGATGGCCTAGCGGGAGCTTACGAGCAGTACTTC. It encodes CASSLDGLAGAYEQYF.

The V call is TRBV27, the J call TRBJ2-7, with 8 bases aligning to TRBD1. Germline CDR1 MNHEY, CDR2 SMNVEV (reference sequence). This CDR3 comprises 14 residues. Trimming cost V 6 bases and J 2 bases; bases outside gene matches: 6. The CDR3 region has the DNA TGTGCCAGCAGCAGGACAGGGAACGCCTACGAGCAGTACTTC. This sequence encodes CASSRTGNAYEQYF.

This clone was seen more than once but under ten times. The chain recombines TRBV5-4 with TRBJ1-4, with 7 positions matching TRBD1. The CDR3 loop spans 16 amino acids. With V trimmed by 4 bases and J by 6 bases, 12 bases remained unmatched. Germline CDR1 reads SGHNT; CDR2 reads YYREEE (reference sequence). The CDR3, as DNA: TGTGCCAGCAGCCCTGGAGGTTGGCAGGGGGATGAAAAACTGTTTTTT. It encodes CASSPGGWQGDEKLFF.

The rearrangement joins TRBV6-1 to TRBJ1-4; 8 bases map to TRBD1. The germline V gene has CDR1 MNHNS and CDR2 SASEGT. V was pared by 1 base and J by 0 bases, with 10 bases of the junction left unmatched. The length of the CDR3 is 19 residues. The CDR3 DNA sequence: TGTGCCAGCAGTGAAGAACAGGGCAGGGGGCAAGCAACTAATGAAAAACTGTTTTTT. It yields the protein CASSEEQGRGQATNEKLFF.

This clone occurred once. This chain connects TRBV5-1 to TRBJ2-7; 7 nucleotides match TRBD2. The CDR3 is 15 residues long. From germline, CDR1 is SGHRS and CDR2 YFSETQ. Trimming at V came to 2 bases and at J to 2 bases, leaving 7 bases not matched to a gene. In DNA, the CDR3 is TGCGCCAGCAGCTTCCGGGACTACCTTACCTACGAGCAGTACTTC. It yields the protein CASSFRDYLTYEQYF.

This chain uses TRBV5-1 with TRBJ2-1; TRBD1 aligns across 8 bases. The CDR3 is 16 amino acids. J was trimmed by 5 bases and V by 4 bases; bases with no gene match: 11. Per germline, CDR1 SGHRS and CDR2 YFSETQ. CDR3 DNA: TGCGCCAGCAGCCCCTTGTGGGACAGGTTGCACAATGAGCAGTTCTTC. Translating gives CASSPLWDRLHNEQFF.

The rearrangement joins TRBV28 to TRBJ2-7; 10 bases fit TRBD2. Germline V gene lookup returns CDR1 MDHEN and CDR2 SYDVKM. V was pared by 5 bases and J by 6 bases, with 7 bases of the junction left unmatched. This CDR3 is built from 14 residues. DNA of the CDR3: TGTGCCAGCAGTCGGCTAGCGGGAGTTTTCGAGCAGTACTTC. Protein product: CASSRLAGVFEQYF. The complete variable domain, with remaining parts taken from reference TRBV28 and TRBJ2-7, reads DVKVTQSSRYLVKRTGEKVFLECVQDMDHENMFWYRQDPGLGLRLIYFSYDVKMKEKGDIPEGYSVSREKKERFSLILESASTNQTSMYLCASSRLAGVFEQYFGPGTRLTVT.

The chain combines TRBV5-1 with TRBJ2-5; 7 bases fit TRBD2. TRBJ2-7 explains the end of the DNA better; the J call may be wrong. CDR1 SGHRS and CDR2 YFSETQ come from the germline V gene. The CDR3 totals 15 residues. The CDR3, as DNA: TGCGCCAGCAGCCCGGCGGCAGGGACTATCTACGAGCAGTACTTC. Encoded protein: CASSPAAGTIYEQYF.

The chain recombines TRBV15 with TRBJ2-1; 7 nucleotides line up with TRBD2. The CDR3 has 16 amino acids. Germline CDR1 is LNHNV and CDR2 is YYDKDF (reference sequence). Trimming cost V 8 bases and J 2 bases; bases outside gene matches: 12. CDR3 region: CATGRPTGTTYNEQFF. CDR3 in DNA: TGTGCCACCGGAAGACCGACCGGGACTACCTACAATGAGCAGTTCTTC.

In this sample, this clone turned up once. The chain uses TRBV28 and TRBJ2-2; a possible D gene is TRBD1 (6 bases). V lost 4 bases to trimming and J lost 1 base, with 16 bases between them. Germline-derived CDR1 and CDR2 are MDHEN and SYDVKM. The CDR3 consists of 17 residues. The CDR3 loop is CASSYPTGTLNTGELFF. DNA of the CDR3: TGTGCCAGCAGTTACCCGACCGGGACACTGAACACCGGGGAGCTGTTTTTT.

The chain combines TRBV9 with TRBJ2-3; D is unclear. The V gene lost 1 base and the J gene lost 2 bases, with 2 bases spanning the gap. CDR1 and CDR2 from the germline V gene are SGDLS and YYNGEE. CDR3 length: 12 amino acids. The CDR3 coding sequence is TGTGCCAGCAGCGTATACACAGATACGCAGTATTTT. Protein product: CASSVYTDTQYF.

This sequence joins TRBV5-3 and TRBJ2-5, with D possibly TRBD2 on 7 matching bases. TRBV5-3 is sorted into the ORF group, with uncertain function. The CDR3 has 12 amino acids. Deletions cut 9 bases from V and 3 bases from J, with 12 bases between. The CDR3 loop reads CAKRGGKETQYF. CDR3 nucleotides: TGTGCCAAAAGGGGGGGGAAAGAGACCCAGTACTTC.

This clone was counted ten times or more. V and J are TRBV6-1 and TRBJ2-3; 8 nucleotides match TRBD1. The CDR3 extends over 16 amino acids. CDR1 is MNHNS, CDR2 SASEGT, per germline. The ends lost 1 base at V and 7 bases at J; junction bases unmatched: 10. CDR3 amino acids: CASSEVTGVGSNTQYF. The CDR3 DNA reads as TGTGCCAGCAGTGAAGTGACAGGGGTAGGATCCAATACGCAGTATTTT.

This clone came up once. One junction end disagrees with the germline gene, perhaps due to a read error. The rearrangement joins TRBV4-1 to TRBJ1-2; TRBD1 aligns across 7 bases. The CDR3 covers 15 residues. CDR1 is MGHRA and CDR2 is YSYEKL in the germline V gene. CDR3 protein: CASQITEGADYGYPF. As DNA, the CDR3 is TGCGCCAGCCAAATCACCGAGGGGGCGGACTATGGCTACCCCTTC.